This TCR beta chain derives from a study of CD8 T cells in Susac syndrome (dated 2019 in TCRdb). Regarding the research as a whole: Among the sequenced Susac syndrome patients, about six had clinically active disease and about eight were in clinical remission. The study used repertoire sequencing to test whether antigen drove CD8+ T cell activation and differentiation in Susac syndrome. At blood withdrawal, Susac syndrome patients were either therapy-naive, taking corticosteroids (in some cases with IVIg as well), or taking IVIg alone. The full study reports these points: The TCR sequencing and HLA analysis was acknowledged to have included a relatively small number of individuals. The CD4+ T cell repertoire of patients with Susac syndrome showed no detectable clonal expansion.

High-throughput TCR beta sequencing profiled peripheral blood CD8+ and CD4+ T cells from healthy donors, Susac syndrome patients and multiple sclerosis patients. Recently defined diagnostic criteria for definite or probable disease were met by the Susac syndrome patients. Bulk CD8+ and CD4+ T cells were purified magnetically by negative isolation, whereas CD8+ TEMRA cells were enriched by FACS. Blood was drawn into EDTA tubes, processed within 24 hours, and PBMCs were isolated by density gradient centrifugation. PBMCs intended for TCR sequencing were cryopreserved in liquid nitrogen and were subsequently thawed in a 37 degrees C water bath. The sorted or isolated CD4+, CD8+ and CD8+ TEMRA cells reached a purity of at least 90%. Remarks on this clonotype: Its antigen has not been determined. Base-call qualities are not available, and no considerably larger clone is one nucleotide away.

RNA was extracted using the RNeasy kit, and roughly 0.45 to 1 ug of the RNA was reverse transcribed with random hexamers. The immunoSEQ multiplex PCR assay, covering 54 Vbeta and 13 Jbeta segments, was used to amplify TCR beta CDR3 regions. Bias from PCR amplification was corrected by using a synthetic template baseline for primer optimization and for computational correction. Under the source paper's analysis protocol: Reads were assigned to V, D and J genes according to IMGT and analyzed in immunoSEQ Analyzer, with only productive sequences retained. Clonality was computed as one minus Shannon entropy normalized by log2 of the number of productive unique sequences. Public and private clones were assessed among the 100 most prevalent clones of each patient and control. A clone was defined as Susac-specific if it was absent from the healthy and MS cohorts, from roughly 980 published viral clones and from other ImmuneACCESS disease sequences. TCRdb applied fastp at Q25 and MiXCR to the public reads, then kept only in-frame beta chains. Entries are consolidated by CDR3 protein sequence, retaining the most common genes and DNA. The V and J calls were determined by TCRdb, not by the authors. The sample profile shows more than 200,000 distinct CDR3 sequences; around 93% of them were found once. Around 0.15% of the sample is held by the ten biggest clonotypes.

V lost 6 bases and J lost 2 bases; the stretch between them is 14 bases long. According to the germline V gene (reference sequence), CDR1 reads LNHDA and CDR2 reads SQIVND. The CDR3, cysteine through phenylalanine, is 14 amino acids long. The DNA shown is the 42-base CDR3, in frame from base 1. The source of this sequence is a human donor with Susac syndrome. The chain links TRBV19 with TRBJ2-7, with no confidently assigned D gene. Sequenced sample: CD4+ T cells from PBMCs. The CDR3 reads CASRDRAMAYEQYF. The DNA sequence reads TGTGCCAGTAGGGACCGAGCGATGGCCTACGAGCAGTACTTC. Reference TRBV19 and TRBJ2-7 proteins supply the regions before and after the CDR3; the full variable domain is: DGGITQSPKYLFRKEGQNVTLSCEQNLNHDAMYWYRQDPGQGLRLIYYSQIVNDFQKGDIAEGYSVSREKKESFPLTVTSAQKNPTAFYLCASRDRAMAYEQYFGPGTRLTVT.